Listed below are T cell receptor beta chains from one sample, sequenced in a study of monozygotic twins with inflammatory bowel disease. From its re-call of the 5' RACE reads, TCRdb lists each CDR3 protein once, without DNA. Its clone listing holds approximately 390,000 distinct CDR3 sequences. The sample taken for sequencing was blood. The receptors were sampled from a human donor with ulcerative colitis or Crohn's disease, or a healthy co-twin of an affected twin (not recorded which). The CDR3 runs from the conserved cysteine through the conserved F or W. Fields, in order: V gene, J gene, CDR3 protein.

TRBV19	TRBJ2-7	CASSIDAVGPYEQYF
TRBV20-1	TRBJ1-3	CSARDWANSGNTIYF
TRBV29-1	TRBJ1-2	CSVGQATNYGYTF
TRBV4-1	TRBJ2-7	CASSQVSGGYEQYF
TRBV25-1	TRBJ2-2	CASAGTGRTGELFF
TRBV20-1	TRBJ1-4	CSARASGGPNEKLFF
TRBV29-1	TRBJ2-5	CSVEGSETQYF
TRBV5-1	TRBJ2-2	CASSQGTVNTGELFF
TRBV15	TRBJ2-1	CATSRHGEQFF
TRBV3-1	TRBJ1-5	CASSSRPVRGQPQHF
TRBV6-5	TRBJ1-6	CASSHRGSPLHF
TRBV7-2	TRBJ1-2	CASSLALGGDRGLSIYGYTF
TRBV5-1	TRBJ1-5	CASSLGVNSKQPQHF
TRBV6-5	TRBJ1-2	CASSYLSLSNYGYTF
TRBV7-2	TRBJ2-7	CASSDQPADEQYF
TRBV5-1	TRBJ1-4	CASSLAAMATNEKLFF
TRBV20-1	TRBJ2-7	CSAGGQVASGRRAEYF
TRBV5-1	TRBJ2-7	CASSPWGREQYF
TRBV20-1	TRBJ1-5	CSARERGYWQPQHF
TRBV3-1	TRBJ2-3	CASSPGLDAQYF
TRBV11-2	TRBJ2-1	CASSFRLINYNEQFF
TRBV5-1	TRBJ2-1	CASSLNLEAGLQFF
TRBV4-1	TRBJ1-1	CASSQTGVTEAFF
TRBV20-1	TRBJ2-5	CSASQDFRETQYF
TRBV5-6	TRBJ1-1	CASSLTFGVTEAFF
TRBV5-6	TRBJ2-1	CASSLSGEQFF
TRBV4-1	TRBJ1-3	CASSLGPGERNTIYF
TRBV27	TRBJ1-1	CASSLVSLNTEAFF
TRBV18	TRBJ2-7	CASSPVETSYEQYF
TRBV27	TRBJ1-2	CASSFGGRGGYTF
TRBV12-3/TRBV12-4	TRBJ2-2	CASSRSMKGLADTGELFF
TRBV5-1	TRBJ1-4	CASSSAGQANEKLFF
TRBV29-1	TRBJ2-5	CSVEWGLRETQYF
TRBV6-5	TRBJ2-7	CASSYSTTSGAYEQYF
TRBV4-1	TRBJ1-3	CASSPEIHVGTIYF
TRBV29-1	TRBJ2-1	CSVSKNNEQFF
TRBV6-5	TRBJ1-5	CASSYLQGGWVTQHF